A selection of T cell receptor beta chains follows, all from one sample in a study of CD8 T cells in Susac syndrome. TCRdb independently ran MiXCR on the immunoSEQ multiplex PCR reads; one entry per CDR3 protein. The sample includes about 69,000 distinct CDR3 sequences, approximately 95% seen only once; the top ten take about 0.25%. The sample comprised CD8+ T cells from PBMCs. The source is a human donor in good health. CDR3s include the opening cysteine and the closing phenylalanine or tryptophan. A D gene is named only where the DNA matches it firmly. The size entry is marked missing in some rows and otherwise reads once, few, many or a size class.

cdr3_aa	cdr3_nt	d_call	v_call	j_call	clone_size
CSARDSRSSSYEQYF	TGCAGTGCTAGAGATTCCAGGTCGAGCTCCTACGAGCAGTACTTC	NA	TRBV20-1	TRBJ2-7	once
CASSFTGAEAFF	TGTGCCAGCAGCTTTACAGGGGCCGAAGCTTTCTTT	TRBD1	TRBV7-3	TRBJ1-1	NA
CASSSSTSGGRDTQYF	TGTGCCAGCAGTTCCTCGACTAGCGGGGGGAGAGATACGCAGTATTTT	TRBD2	TRBV12-3/TRBV12-4	TRBJ2-3	NA
CASSFRPSGGFYEQYF	TGCGCCAGCAGCTTCAGGCCCTCCGGGGGTTTTTACGAGCAGTACTTC	NA	TRBV5-1	TRBJ2-7	NA
CASSGGVLDGELFF	TGTGCCAGCAGCGGGGGGGTACTGGACGGGGAGCTGTTTTTT	NA	TRBV9	TRBJ2-2	NA
CASSLVRGSYEQYF	TGCGCCAGCAGCTTGGTTAGGGGTTCCTACGAGCAGTACTTC	NA	TRBV5-1	TRBJ2-7	NA
CASSLQPGTAYEQYF	TGTGCCAGCAGCCTACAGCCCGGGACAGCCTACGAGCAGTACTTC	TRBD1	TRBV6-5	TRBJ2-7	NA
CASSIEGTRDNEQFF	TGTGCCAGTAGTATTGAAGGGACCCGGGACAATGAGCAGTTCTTC	NA	TRBV19	TRBJ2-1	NA
CATSTPQGRGGETQYF	TGTGCCACCAGCACTCCCCAGGGGCGCGGGGGAGAGACCCAGTACTTC	NA	TRBV15	TRBJ2-5	NA
CASSLEGVTAFF	TGTGCCAGCAGTCTCGAGGGGGTTACGGCTTTCTTT	NA	TRBV6-5	TRBJ1-1	NA
CASSYATGSYNEQFF	TGTGCCAGCAGTTACGCCACAGGCTCCTACAATGAGCAGTTCTTC	NA	TRBV6-6	TRBJ2-1	NA
CASSLTRDVDETQYF	TGTGCCAGCAGCCTTACCAGGGATGTAGATGAGACCCAGTACTTC	NA	TRBV7-9	TRBJ2-5	NA
CASSLDSPEQYF	TGTGCCAGCAGCTTGGATAGCCCCGAGCAGTACTTC	NA	TRBV13	TRBJ2-7	once
CATISGAGAGTEAFF	TGTGCCACCATTTCGGGCGCGGGGGCAGGCACTGAAGCTTTCTTT	NA	TRBV19	TRBJ1-1	NA
CAISGGAGFWNTEAFF	TGTGCCATCAGTGGCGGGGCAGGGTTTTGGAACACTGAAGCTTTCTTT	NA	TRBV10-3	TRBJ1-1	NA
CASSQAGGVYEQYF	TGCGCCAGCAGCCAAGCGGGGGGAGTCTACGAGCAGTACTTC	TRBD2	TRBV4-1	TRBJ2-7	NA
CATSAPSRPGHTEAFF	TGTGCCACCAGCGCCCCTTCCCGCCCAGGCCACACTGAAGCTTTCTTT	NA	TRBV15	TRBJ1-1	NA
CASSSPRMGPPNEQFF	TGTGCCAGCAGCTCCCCGAGAATGGGCCCTCCAAATGAGCAGTTCTTC	NA	TRBV7-3	TRBJ2-1	NA
CASSVGTREAFF	TGTGCCAGCAGCGTAGGAACCAGGGAAGCTTTCTTT	NA	TRBV9	TRBJ1-1	NA
CASRPLLSGANNEQFF	TGTGCCAGCAGACCCCTACTTAGCGGGGCTAATAATGAGCAGTTCTTC	TRBD2	TRBV2	TRBJ2-1	NA
CASSFRGGNTGELFF	TGTGCCAGCAGCTTTCGCGGGGGGAACACCGGGGAGCTGTTTTTT	TRBD2	TRBV11-2	TRBJ2-2	once
CASSETANTEAFF	TGTGCCAGCAGCGAAACAGCGAACACTGAAGCTTTCTTT	NA	TRBV5-6	TRBJ1-1	once
CASTLGRGAFF	TGTGCCAGCACCTTGGGACGAGGAGCTTTCTTT	NA	TRBV7-9	TRBJ1-1	NA
CALTGNTGELFF	TGTGCCTTAACAGGGAACACCGGGGAGCTGTTTTTT	NA	TRBV30	TRBJ2-2	NA
CASSIGSGGPDEQFF	TGTGCCAGTAGTATAGGGTCGGGGGGGCCAGATGAGCAGTTCTTC	TRBD2	TRBV19	TRBJ2-1	once
CASSLFGGETQYF	TGTGCCAGCAGCTTATTCGGGGGAGAGACCCAGTACTTC	NA	TRBV7-9	TRBJ2-5	NA
CSVIGGLSTDTQYF	TGCAGCGTAATTGGGGGGCTGAGCACAGATACGCAGTATTTT	NA	TRBV29-1	TRBJ2-3	NA
CAWALKGGSYEQYF	TGTGCCTGGGCCCTAAAAGGGGGTTCCTACGAGCAGTACTTC	NA	TRBV30	TRBJ2-7	NA
CASSLGRGNQPQHF	TGTGCCAGCAGCTTAGGTAGGGGAAATCAGCCCCAGCATTTT	NA	TRBV7-2	TRBJ1-5	NA
CASSSLSPEQFF	TGTGCCAGCAGCTCCCTGAGCCCTGAGCAGTTCTTC	NA	TRBV7-9	TRBJ2-1	NA
CSVEGLDKGLTDTQYF	TGCAGCGTTGAAGGTTTGGACAAGGGGCTGACAGATACGCAGTATTTT	NA	TRBV29-1	TRBJ2-3	NA
CATSPRRQGYEQYF	TGTGCCACCAGCCCCCGGCGTCAGGGCTACGAGCAGTACTTC	NA	TRBV15	TRBJ2-7	NA
CSARDRVVTEAFF	TGCAGTGCTAGGGACAGGGTGGTCACTGAAGCTTTCTTT	TRBD1	TRBV20-1	TRBJ1-1	NA
CASSLGTGVSGYTF	TGTGCCAGCAGCCTCGGGACAGGGGTTAGCGGCTACACCTTC	TRBD1	TRBV13	TRBJ1-2	NA